These T cell receptor beta chains were read from a single sample in a study of shared clonotypes between healthy human individuals. The data were produced by immunoSEQ multiplex PCR, yet TCRdb's version contains in-frame clones alone and is incomplete. The data show 2.3 million or so clones, more than 80% seen once. Sample: naive CD4+ T cells from PBMCs. Every receptor here comes from a man between 18 and 29 years old in good health. Some clones in this sample may be carry-over from other donors' samples. Each CDR3 is given with its conserved first and last residue.

v_call cdr3_aa
TRBV27 CASSSGSYPSYEQYF
TRBV19 CASRTGGGNTIYF
TRBV27 CASSRSRAGVYEQYF
TRBV30 CAWSEKLAGAYEQYF
TRBV19 CASSMQGRGATDTQYF
TRBV28 CASSLFRRDRASGNTIYF
TRBV14 CASSLGTYYGYTF
TRBV28 CASRSPGQLYNEQFF
TRBV7-3 CASSLTFGELFF
TRBV28 CASVDRGGYNQPQHF
TRBV18 CASSPGTGNQPQHF
TRBV28 CASSWPGLAFF
TRBV4-3 CASSAHRQGTNTGELFF
TRBV5-1 CASSLLPIQETQYF
TRBV15 CATSGRQGGAEKLFF
TRBV7-9 CASSPRQGDNTGELFF
TRBV29-1 CSVGRPSSTGELFF
TRBV5-1 CASSFGTGLQETQYF
TRBV6-5 CASGLASGEYNEQFF
TRBV7-8 CASSLALISSEDRGSYEQYF
TRBV5-1 CASSGQASSYNEQFF
TRBV7-2 CASSLGRGRGWEETQYF
TRBV7-2 CASSFQAGGTSEQYF
TRBV30 CACTKTLGVGNEQFF
TRBV6-6 CASSSLGTGNYGYTF
TRBV27 CASASNIGETQYF
TRBV5-1 CASSGQGVKGETQYF
TRBV6-6 CASRPSGGWSTEAFF
TRBV7-2 CASSLDPSYEQYF
TRBV7-3 CASSLSASGNQETQYF
TRBV7-8 CASSWQGALREQYF
TRBV7-8 CASSLEDRAYGYTF
TRBV28 CASSLGKGGIYGYTF
TRBV28 CASSQAPQGRSDTQYF
TRBV30 CAWRSGQGYEQYF
TRBV2 CASSGGQGAEAFF
TRBV5-4 CASSLTPGSNQPQHF
TRBV29-1 CSVERVATPEAFF
TRBV4-1 CASSQPQETQYF
TRBV9 CASSGGIGELYNEQFF
TRBV18 CASSSGQVGQPQHF
TRBV5-4 CASTAGGLYNEQFF
TRBV29-1 CSVRGSQLGWETQYF
TRBV6-5 CASSPQAGTGELFF
TRBV1 CTSSQGTGIYEQYF